This paragraph covers one T cell receptor beta chain sequence. The assay was immunoSEQ multiplex PCR, and TCRdb's table has in-frame clones only and misses some. The repertoire holds about 170,000 clones, around four fifths seen once, with about 4% in the top ten. The data were taken from a study of blood T cell repertoires in COVID-19. From germline, CDR1 is SGDLS and CDR2 YYNGEE. V gave up 4 bases and J gave up 6 bases, with 24 bases separating them. The CDR3 contains 17 residues. This receptor was obtained from a woman in her forties or fifties in a cohort exposed to, infected with or recovered from COVID-19 (not recorded which). The sample taken for sequencing was PBMCs or T cells enriched from blood (not recorded which). The chain uses TRBV9 and TRBJ2-3, with a weak D call TRBD1 (6 bases). DNA of the CDR3: TGTGCCAGCAGCCTCCTGTCCACTTTAAGGGGGAGCGATACGCAGTATTTT. The encoded protein is CASSLLSTLRGSDTQYF.